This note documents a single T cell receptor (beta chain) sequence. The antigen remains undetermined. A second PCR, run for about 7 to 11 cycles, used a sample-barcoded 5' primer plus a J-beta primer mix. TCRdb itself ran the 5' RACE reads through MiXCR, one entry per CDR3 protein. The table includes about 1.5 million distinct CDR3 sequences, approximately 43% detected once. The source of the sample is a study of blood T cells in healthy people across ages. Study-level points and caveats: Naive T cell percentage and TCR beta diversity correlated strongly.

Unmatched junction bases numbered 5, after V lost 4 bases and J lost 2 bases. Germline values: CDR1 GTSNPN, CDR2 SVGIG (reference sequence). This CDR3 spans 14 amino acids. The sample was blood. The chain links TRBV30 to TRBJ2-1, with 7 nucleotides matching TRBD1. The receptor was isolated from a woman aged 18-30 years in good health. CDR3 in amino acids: CAWTLQGPYNEQFF. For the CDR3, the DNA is TGTGCCTGGACCCTACAGGGGCCCTACAATGAGCAGTTCTTC.